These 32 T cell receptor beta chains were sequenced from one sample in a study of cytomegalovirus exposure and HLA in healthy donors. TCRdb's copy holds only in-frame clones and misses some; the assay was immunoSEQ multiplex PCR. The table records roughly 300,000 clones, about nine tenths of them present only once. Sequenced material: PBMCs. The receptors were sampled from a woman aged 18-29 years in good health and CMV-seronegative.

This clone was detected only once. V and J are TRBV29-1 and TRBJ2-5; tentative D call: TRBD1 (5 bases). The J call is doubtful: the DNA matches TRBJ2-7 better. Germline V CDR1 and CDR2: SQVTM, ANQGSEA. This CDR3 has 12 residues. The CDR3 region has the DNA TGCAGCGTTGAAGTAGGGGCCTACGAGCAGTACTTC. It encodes CSVEVGAYEQYF.

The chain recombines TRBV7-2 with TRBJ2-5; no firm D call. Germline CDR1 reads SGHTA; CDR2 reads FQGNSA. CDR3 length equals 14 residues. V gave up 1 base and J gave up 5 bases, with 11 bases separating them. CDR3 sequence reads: CASSLVSIGETQYF. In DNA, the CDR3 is TGTGCCAGCAGCTTAGTCTCTATCGGGGAGACCCAGTACTTC.

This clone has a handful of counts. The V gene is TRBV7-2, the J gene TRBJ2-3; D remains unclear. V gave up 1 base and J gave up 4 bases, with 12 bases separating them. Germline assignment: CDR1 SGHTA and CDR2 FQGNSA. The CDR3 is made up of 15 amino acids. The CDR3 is CASSLGPNEADTQYF. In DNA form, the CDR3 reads TGTGCCAGCAGCTTAGGGCCCAACGAGGCAGATACGCAGTATTTT.

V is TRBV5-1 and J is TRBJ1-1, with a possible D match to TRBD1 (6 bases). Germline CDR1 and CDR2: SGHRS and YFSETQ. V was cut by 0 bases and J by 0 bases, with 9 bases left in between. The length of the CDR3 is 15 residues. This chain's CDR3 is CASSLDRAVNTEAFF. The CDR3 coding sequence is TGCGCCAGCAGCTTGGACAGGGCAGTGAACACTGAAGCTTTCTTT.

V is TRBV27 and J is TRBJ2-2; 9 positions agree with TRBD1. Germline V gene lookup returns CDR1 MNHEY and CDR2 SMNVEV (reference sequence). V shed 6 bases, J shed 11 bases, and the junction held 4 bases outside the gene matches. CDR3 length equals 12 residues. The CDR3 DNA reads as TGTGCCAGCAGCTCCACAGGGGGCGAGCTGTTTTTT. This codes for CASSSTGGELFF.

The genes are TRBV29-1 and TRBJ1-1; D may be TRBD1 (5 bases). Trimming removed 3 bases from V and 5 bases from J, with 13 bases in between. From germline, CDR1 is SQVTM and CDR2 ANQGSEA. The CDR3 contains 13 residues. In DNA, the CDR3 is TGCAGCGTTGATGGCCAGGGTCGAACTGAAGCTTTCTTT. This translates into CSVDGQGRTEAFF. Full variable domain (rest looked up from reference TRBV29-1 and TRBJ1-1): SAVISQKPSRDICQRGTSLTIQCQVDSQVTMMFWYRQQPGQSLTLIATANQGSEATYESGFVIDKFPISRPNLTFSTLTVSNMSPEDSSIYLCSVDGQGRTEAFFGQGTRLTVV.

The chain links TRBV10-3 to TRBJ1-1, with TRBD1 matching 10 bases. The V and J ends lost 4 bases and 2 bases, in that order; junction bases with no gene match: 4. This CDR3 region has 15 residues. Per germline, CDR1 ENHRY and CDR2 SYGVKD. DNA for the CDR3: TGTGCCATCAGTGGGGGGACAGGGGATAACACTGAAGCTTTCTTT. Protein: CAISGGTGDNTEAFF.

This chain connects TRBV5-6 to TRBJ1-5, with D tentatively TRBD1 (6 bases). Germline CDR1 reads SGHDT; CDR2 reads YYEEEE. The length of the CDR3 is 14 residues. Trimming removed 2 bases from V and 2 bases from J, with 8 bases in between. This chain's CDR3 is CASSLGGGNQPQHF. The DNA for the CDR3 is TGTGCCAGCAGCTTAGGGGGAGGCAATCAGCCCCAGCATTTT.

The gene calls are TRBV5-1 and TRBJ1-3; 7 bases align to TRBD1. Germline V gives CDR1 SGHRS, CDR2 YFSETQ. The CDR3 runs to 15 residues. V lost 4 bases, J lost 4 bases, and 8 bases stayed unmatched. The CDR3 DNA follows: TGCGCCAGCAGCAGTACAGGGGTCAGAGGAAACACCATATATTTT. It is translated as CASSSTGVRGNTIYF.

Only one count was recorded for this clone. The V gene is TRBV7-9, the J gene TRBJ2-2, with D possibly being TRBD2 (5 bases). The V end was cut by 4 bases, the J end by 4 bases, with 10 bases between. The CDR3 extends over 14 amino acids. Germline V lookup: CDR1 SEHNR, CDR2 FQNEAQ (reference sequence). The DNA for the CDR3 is TGTGCCAGCAGCTCCCTAGCTGCCACCGGGGAGCTGTTTTTT. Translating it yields CASSSLAATGELFF.

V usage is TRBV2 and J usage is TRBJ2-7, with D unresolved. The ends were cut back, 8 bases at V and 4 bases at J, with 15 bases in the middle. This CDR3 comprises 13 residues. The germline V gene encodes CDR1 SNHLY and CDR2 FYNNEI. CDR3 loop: CASGDPTLYEQYF. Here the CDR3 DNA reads TGTGCCAGCGGAGACCCTACCCTATACGAGCAGTACTTC.

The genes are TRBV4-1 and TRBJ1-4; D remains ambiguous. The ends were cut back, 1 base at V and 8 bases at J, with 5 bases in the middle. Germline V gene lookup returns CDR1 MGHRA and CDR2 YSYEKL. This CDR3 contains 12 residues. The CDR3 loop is CASSQVLEKLFF. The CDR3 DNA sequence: TGCGCCAGCAGCCAAGTATTAGAAAAACTGTTTTTT.

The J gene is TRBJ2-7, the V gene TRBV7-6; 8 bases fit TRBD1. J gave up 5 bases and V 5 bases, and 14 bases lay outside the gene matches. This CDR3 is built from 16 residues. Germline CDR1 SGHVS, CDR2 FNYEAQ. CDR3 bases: TGTGCCAGCAGCGACGACCCGGACAGGGTTTCCAACGAGCAGTACTTC. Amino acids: CASSDDPDRVSNEQYF. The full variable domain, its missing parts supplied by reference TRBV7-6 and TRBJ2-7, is GAGVSQSPRYKVTKRGQDVALRCDPISGHVSLYWYRQALGQGPEFLTYFNYEAQQDKSGLPNDRFSAERPEGSISTLTIQRTEQRDSAMYRCASSDDPDRVSNEQYFGPGTRLTVT.

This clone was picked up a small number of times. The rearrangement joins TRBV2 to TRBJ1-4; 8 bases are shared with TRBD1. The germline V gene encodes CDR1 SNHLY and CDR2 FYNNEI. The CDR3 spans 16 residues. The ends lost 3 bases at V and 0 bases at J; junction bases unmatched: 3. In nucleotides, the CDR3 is TGTGCCAGCAGTGAGGTGACAGGGGCAACTAATGAAAAACTGTTTTTT. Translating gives CASSEVTGATNEKLFF. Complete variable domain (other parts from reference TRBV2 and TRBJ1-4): EPEVTQTPSHQVTQMGQEVILRCVPISNHLYFYWYRQILGQKVEFLVSFYNNEISEKSEIFDDQFSVERPDGSNFTLKIRSTKLEDSAMYFCASSEVTGATNEKLFFGSGTQLSVL.

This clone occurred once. This chain's CDR3 is CASSSNEAFF. DNA for the CDR3: TGTGCCAGCAGTTCTAATGAAGCTTTCTTT. The rearrangement joins TRBV28 to TRBJ1-1; D is unresolved. Trimming took off 4 bases at V and 7 bases at J, with 4 bases between the two ends. Per germline, CDR1 MDHEN and CDR2 SYDVKM. This CDR3 spans 10 amino acids.

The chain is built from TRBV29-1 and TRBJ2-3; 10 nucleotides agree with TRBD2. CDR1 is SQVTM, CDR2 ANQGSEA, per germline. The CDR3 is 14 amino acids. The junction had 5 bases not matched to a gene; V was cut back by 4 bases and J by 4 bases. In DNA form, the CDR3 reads TGCAGCGTTGGACTAGCGGGTACGGCAGATACGCAGTATTTT. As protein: CSVGLAGTADTQYF.

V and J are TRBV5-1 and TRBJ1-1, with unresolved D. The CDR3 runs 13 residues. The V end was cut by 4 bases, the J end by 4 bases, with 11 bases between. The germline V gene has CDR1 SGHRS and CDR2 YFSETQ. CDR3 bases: TGCGCCAGCAGCATTACGGAGGGCACTGAAGCTTTCTTT. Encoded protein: CASSITEGTEAFF.

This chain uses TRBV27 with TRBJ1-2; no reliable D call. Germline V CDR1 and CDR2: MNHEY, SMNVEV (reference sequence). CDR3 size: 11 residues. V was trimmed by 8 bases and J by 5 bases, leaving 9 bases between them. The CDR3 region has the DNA TGTGCCAGCGGAAGAGGGTATGGCTACACCTTC. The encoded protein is CASGRGYGYTF.

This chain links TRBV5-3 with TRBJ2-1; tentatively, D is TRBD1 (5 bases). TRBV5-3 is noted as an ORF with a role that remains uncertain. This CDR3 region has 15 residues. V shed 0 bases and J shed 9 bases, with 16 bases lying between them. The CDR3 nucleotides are TGTGCCAGAAGCTTGGCAGTCTGGCCCGACAGTGAGCAGTTCTTC. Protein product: CARSLAVWPDSEQFF.

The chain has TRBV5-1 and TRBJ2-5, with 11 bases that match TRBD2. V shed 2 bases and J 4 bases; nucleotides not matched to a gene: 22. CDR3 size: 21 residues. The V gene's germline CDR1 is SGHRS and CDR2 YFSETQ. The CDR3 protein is CASSLPTTRDTSGRGGETQYF. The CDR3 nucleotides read TGCGCCAGCAGCTTACCAACGACCCGGGACACTAGCGGGAGAGGTGGAGAGACCCAGTACTTC.

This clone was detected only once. The CDR3 region has the DNA TGTGCCAGCAGACGGGACTTCACAGATACGCAGTATTTT. Amino acid sequence: CASRRDFTDTQYF. J is TRBJ2-3 and V is TRBV7-3, with D maybe TRBD2 (6 bases). V was cut by 6 bases and J by 2 bases, with 9 bases left in between. Germline V lookup: CDR1 SGHTA, CDR2 FQGTGA. The CDR3 is made up of 13 amino acids. Full variable domain (missing parts from reference TRBV7-3 and TRBJ2-3): GAGVSQTPSNKVTEKGKYVELRCDPISGHTALYWYRQSLGQGPEFLIYFQGTGAADDSGLPNDRFFAVRPEGSVSTLKIQRTERGDSAVYLCASRRDFTDTQYFGPGTRLTVL.

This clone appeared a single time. This CDR3 reads CASSQGSGNEQFF. The CDR3 DNA reads as TGCGCCAGCAGCCAAGGTAGCGGCAATGAGCAGTTCTTC. V is TRBV4-1 and J is TRBJ2-1; tentative D call: TRBD2 (6 bases). CDR1 is MGHRA and CDR2 is YSYEKL in the germline V gene. This CDR3 has 13 residues. V gave up 1 base and J gave up 6 bases, with 7 bases separating them.

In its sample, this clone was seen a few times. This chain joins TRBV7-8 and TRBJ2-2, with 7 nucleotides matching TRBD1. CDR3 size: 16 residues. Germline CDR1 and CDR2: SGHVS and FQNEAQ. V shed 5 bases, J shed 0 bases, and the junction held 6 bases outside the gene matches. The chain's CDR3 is CASSPGQHANTGELFF. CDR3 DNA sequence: TGTGCCAGCAGCCCGGGACAGCACGCGAACACCGGGGAGCTGTTTTTT.

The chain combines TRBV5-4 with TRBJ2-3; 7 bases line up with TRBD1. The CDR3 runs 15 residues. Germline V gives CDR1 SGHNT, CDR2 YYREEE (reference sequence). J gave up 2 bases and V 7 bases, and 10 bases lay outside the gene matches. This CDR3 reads CASSQGQINTDTQYF. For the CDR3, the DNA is TGTGCCAGCTCCCAGGGACAGATTAACACAGATACGCAGTATTTT.

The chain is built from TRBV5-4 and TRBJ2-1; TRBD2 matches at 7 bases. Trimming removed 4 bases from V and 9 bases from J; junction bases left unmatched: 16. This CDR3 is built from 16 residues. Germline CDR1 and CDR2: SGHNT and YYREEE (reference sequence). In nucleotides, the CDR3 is TGTGCCAGCAGCCAGAGGTTTGCTAGCGGCCTGAGTGAGCAGTTCTTC. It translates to CASSQRFASGLSEQFF. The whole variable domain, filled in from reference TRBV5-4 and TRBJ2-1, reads ETGVTQSPTHLIKTRGQQVTLRCSSQSGHNTVSWYQQALGQGPQFIFQYYREEENGRGNFPPRFSGLQFPNYSSELNVNALELDDSALYLCASSQRFASGLSEQFFGPGTRLTVL.

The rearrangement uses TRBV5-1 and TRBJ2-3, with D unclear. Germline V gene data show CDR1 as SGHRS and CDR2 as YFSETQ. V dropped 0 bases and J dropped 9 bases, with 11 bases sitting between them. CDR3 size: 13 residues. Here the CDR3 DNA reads TGCGCCAGCAGCTTGGAAGCCCCCGTCACGCAGTATTTT. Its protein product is CASSLEAPVTQYF.

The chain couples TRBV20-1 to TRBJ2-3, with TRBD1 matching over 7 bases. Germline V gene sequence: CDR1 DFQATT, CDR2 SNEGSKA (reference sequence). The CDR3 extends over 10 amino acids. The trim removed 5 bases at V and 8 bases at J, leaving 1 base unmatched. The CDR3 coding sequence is TGCAGTGCTTCAGGGGGTACGCAGTATTTT. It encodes CSASGGTQYF.

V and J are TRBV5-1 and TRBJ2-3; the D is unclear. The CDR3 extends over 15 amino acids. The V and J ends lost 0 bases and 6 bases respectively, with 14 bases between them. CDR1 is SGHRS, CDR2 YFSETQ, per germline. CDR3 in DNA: TGCGCCAGCAGCTTGGGGCAGGAAGGATGGGATACGCAGTATTTT. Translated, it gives CASSLGQEGWDTQYF.

CDR3 DNA sequence: TGTGCCAGCAGCCCCCAGTTAGGGGGCACCGTTGAAAAACTGTTTTTT. Translating gives CASSPQLGGTVEKLFF. The chain joins TRBV5-4 to TRBJ1-4; 7 nucleotides line up with TRBD1. The CDR3 has 16 amino acids. Germline V CDR1 and CDR2: SGHNT, YYREEE (reference sequence). Trimming took 4 bases from V and 7 from J; bases not matched to a gene: 13.

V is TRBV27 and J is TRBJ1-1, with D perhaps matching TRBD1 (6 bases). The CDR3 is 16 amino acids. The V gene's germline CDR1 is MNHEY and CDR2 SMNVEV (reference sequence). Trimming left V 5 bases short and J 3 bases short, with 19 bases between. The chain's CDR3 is CASSPHETGRYTEAFF. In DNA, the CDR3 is TGTGCCAGCAGTCCCCACGAAACAGGGAGATACACTGAAGCTTTCTTT.

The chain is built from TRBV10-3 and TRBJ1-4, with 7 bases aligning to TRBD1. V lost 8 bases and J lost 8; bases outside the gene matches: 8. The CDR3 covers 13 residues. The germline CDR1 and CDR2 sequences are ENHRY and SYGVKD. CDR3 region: CAIGRQGGEKLFF. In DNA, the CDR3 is TGTGCCATCGGCCGACAGGGCGGCGAAAAACTGTTTTTT.

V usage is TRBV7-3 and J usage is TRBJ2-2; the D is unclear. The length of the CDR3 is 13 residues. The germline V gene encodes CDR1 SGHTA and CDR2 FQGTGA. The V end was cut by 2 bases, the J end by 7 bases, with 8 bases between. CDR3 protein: CASSLDKGGELFF. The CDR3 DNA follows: TGTGCCAGCAGCTTAGACAAAGGCGGGGAGCTGTTTTTT.